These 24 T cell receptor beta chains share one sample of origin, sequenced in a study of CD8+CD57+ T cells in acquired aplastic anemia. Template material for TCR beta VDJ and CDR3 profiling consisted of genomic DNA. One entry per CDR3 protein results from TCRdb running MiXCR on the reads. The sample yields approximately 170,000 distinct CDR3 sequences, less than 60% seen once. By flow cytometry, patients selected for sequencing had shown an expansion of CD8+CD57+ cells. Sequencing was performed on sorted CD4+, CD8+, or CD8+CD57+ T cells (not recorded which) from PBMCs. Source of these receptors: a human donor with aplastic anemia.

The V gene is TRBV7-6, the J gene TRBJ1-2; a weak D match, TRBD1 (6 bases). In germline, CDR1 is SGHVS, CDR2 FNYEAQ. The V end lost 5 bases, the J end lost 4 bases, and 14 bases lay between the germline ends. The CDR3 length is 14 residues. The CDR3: CASSRRTGSYGYTF. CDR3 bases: TGTGCCAGCAGCCGAAGAACAGGGTCCTATGGCTACACCTTC.

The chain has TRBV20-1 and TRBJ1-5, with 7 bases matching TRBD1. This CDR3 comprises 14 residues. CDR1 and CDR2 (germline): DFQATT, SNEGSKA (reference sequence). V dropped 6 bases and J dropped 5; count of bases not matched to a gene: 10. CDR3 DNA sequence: TGCAGTGCCAGCAGCTTAGACAGGGATCAGCCCCAGCATTTT. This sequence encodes CSASSLDRDQPQHF.

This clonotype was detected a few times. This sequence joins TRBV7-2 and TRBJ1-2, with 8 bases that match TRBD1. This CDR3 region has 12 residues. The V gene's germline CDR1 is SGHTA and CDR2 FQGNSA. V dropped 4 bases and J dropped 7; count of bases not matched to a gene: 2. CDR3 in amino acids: CASSSGQVGYTF. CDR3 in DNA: TGTGCCAGCAGCTCGGGACAGGTTGGCTACACCTTC.

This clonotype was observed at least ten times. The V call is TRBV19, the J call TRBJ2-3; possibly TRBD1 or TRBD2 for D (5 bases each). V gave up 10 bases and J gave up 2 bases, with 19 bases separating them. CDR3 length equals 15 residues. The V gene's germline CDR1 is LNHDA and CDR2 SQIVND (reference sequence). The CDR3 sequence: CATKKRDAATDTQYF. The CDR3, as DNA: TGTGCCACCAAGAAGAGGGACGCCGCCACAGATACGCAGTATTTT.

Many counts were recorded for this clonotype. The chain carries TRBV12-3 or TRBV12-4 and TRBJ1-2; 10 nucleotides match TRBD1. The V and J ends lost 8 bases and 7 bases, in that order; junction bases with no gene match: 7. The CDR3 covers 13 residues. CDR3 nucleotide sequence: TGTGCCAGCTCGGGACAGGGGATGAGTGGCTACACCTTC. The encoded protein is CASSGQGMSGYTF.

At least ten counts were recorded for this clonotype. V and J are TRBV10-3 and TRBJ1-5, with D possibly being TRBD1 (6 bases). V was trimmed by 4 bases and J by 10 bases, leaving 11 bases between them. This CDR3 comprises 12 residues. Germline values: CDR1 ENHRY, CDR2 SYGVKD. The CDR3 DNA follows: TGTGCCATCAGTGGAGGGGGAACACCCCAGCATTTT. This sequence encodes CAISGGGTPQHF.

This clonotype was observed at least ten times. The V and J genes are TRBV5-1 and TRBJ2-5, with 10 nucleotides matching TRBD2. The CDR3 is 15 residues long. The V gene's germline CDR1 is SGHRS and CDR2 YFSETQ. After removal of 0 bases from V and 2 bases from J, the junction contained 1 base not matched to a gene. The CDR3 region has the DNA TGCGCCAGCAGCTTGGGGACTAGCGGACAAGAGACCCAGTACTTC. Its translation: CASSLGTSGQETQYF.

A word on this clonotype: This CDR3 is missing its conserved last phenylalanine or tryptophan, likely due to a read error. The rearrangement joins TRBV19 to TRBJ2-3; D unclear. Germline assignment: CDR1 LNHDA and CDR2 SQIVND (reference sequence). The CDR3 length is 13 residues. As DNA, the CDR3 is TGTGCCTGTAGTTTCACCGTCACAGATACGCAGTATCTT. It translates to CACSFTVTDTQYL.

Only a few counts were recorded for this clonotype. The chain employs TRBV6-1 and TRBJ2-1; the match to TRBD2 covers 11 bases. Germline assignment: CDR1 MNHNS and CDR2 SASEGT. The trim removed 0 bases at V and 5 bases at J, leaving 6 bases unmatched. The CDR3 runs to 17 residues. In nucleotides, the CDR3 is TGTGCCAGCAGTGAAGCGAGGCTAGCGGGAGGCAACAATGAGCAGTTCTTC. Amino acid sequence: CASSEARLAGGNNEQFF.

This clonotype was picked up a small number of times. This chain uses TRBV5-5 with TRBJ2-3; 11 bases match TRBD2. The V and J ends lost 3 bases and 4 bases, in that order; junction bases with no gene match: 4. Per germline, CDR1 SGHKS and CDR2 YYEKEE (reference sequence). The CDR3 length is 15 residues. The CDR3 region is CASSSGLAGADTQYF. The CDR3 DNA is TGTGCCAGCAGCTCAGGACTAGCGGGTGCAGATACGCAGTATTTT.

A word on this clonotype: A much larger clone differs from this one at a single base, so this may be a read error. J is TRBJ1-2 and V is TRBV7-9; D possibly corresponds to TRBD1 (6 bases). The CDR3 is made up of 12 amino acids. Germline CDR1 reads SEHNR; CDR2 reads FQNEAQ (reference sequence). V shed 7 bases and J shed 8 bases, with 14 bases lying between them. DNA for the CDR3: TGTGCCAGCATCGGACAGCTCGGGGGCTACACCTTC. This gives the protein CASIGQLGGYTF.

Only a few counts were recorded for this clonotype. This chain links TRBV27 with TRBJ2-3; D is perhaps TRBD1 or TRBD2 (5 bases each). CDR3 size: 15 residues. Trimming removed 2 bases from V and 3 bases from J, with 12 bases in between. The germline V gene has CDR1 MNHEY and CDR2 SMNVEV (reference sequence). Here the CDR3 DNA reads TGTGCCAGCAGTTTAAGCAGGGAGAATACAGATACGCAGTATTTT. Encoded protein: CASSLSRENTDTQYF.

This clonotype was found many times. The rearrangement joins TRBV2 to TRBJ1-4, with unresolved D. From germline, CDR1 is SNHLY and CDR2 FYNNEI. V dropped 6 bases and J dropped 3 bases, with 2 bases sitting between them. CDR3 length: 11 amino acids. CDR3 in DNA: TGTGCCAGCAGGCCTAATGAAAAACTGTTTTTT. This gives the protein CASRPNEKLFF.

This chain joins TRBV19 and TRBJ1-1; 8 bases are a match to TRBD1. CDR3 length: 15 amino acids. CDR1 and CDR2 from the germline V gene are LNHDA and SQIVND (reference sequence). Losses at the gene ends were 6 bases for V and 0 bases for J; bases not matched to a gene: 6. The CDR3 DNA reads TGTGCCAGTAGCCCACAGACAGGGGTGAACACTGAAGCTTTCTTT. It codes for CASSPQTGVNTEAFF.

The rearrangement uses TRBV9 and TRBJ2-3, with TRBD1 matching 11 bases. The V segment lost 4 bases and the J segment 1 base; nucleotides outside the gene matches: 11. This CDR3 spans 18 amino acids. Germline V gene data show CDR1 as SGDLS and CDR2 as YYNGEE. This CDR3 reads CASSSRTGGEGGTDTQYF. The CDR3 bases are TGTGCCAGCAGCTCAAGGACAGGGGGCGAAGGTGGCACAGATACGCAGTATTTT.

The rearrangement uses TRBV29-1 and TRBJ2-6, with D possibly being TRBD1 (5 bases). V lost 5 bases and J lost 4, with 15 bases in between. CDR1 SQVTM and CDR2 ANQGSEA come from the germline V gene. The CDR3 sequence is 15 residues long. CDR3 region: CSVTGAVRGANVLTF. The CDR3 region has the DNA TGCAGCGTTACTGGGGCAGTCCGCGGGGCCAACGTCCTGACTTTC.

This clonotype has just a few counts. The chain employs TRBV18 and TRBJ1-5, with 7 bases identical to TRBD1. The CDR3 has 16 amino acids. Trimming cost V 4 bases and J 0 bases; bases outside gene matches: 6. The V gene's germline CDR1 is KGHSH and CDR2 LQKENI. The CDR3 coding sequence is TGTGCCAGCTCACAGGGACAGACTTATAGCAATCAGCCCCAGCATTTT. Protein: CASSQGQTYSNQPQHF.

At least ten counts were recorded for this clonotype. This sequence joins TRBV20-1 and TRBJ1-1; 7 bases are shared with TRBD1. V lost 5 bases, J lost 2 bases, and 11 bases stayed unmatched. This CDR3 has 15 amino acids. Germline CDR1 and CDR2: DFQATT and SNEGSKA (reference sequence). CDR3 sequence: CSACQSGTVNTEAFF. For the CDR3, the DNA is TGCAGTGCTTGCCAATCCGGGACAGTTAACACTGAAGCTTTCTTT.

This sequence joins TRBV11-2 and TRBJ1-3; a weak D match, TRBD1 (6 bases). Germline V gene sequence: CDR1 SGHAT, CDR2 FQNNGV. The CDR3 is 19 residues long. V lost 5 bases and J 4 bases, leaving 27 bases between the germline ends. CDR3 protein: CASSPPGGRGGGLGNTIYF. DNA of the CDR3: TGTGCCAGCAGCCCCCCCGGGGGGCGAGGGGGGGGTCTAGGAAACACCATATATTTT.

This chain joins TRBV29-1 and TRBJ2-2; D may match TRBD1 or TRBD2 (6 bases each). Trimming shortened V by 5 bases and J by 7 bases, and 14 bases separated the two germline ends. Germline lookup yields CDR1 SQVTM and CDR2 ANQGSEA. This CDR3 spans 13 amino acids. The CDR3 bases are TGCAGCGTTTCGCTAGGGGGAGGCGGGGAGCTGTTTTTT. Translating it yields CSVSLGGGGELFF.

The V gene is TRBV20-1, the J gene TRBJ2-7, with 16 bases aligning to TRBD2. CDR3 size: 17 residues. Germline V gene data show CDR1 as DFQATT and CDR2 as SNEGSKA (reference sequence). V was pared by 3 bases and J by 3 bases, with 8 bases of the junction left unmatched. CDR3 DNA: TGCAGTGCTAGTGGCGGGACTAGCGGGGGGGACAGCTACGAGCAGTACTTC. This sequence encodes CSASGGTSGGDSYEQYF.

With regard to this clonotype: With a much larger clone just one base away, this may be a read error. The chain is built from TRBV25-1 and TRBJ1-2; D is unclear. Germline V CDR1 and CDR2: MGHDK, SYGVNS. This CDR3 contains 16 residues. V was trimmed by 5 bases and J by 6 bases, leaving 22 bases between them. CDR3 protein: CASSYGSGDTNHGYTF. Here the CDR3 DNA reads TGTGCCAGCAGTTACGGATCCGGGGATACAAACCATGGCTACACCTTC.

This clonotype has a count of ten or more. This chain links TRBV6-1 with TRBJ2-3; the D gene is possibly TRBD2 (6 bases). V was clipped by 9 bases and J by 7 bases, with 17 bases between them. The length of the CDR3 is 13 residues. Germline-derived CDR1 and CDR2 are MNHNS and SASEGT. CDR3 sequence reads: CASSRRASHTQYF. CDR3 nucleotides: TGTGCCAGTTCGCGGAGGGCAAGCCATACGCAGTATTTT.

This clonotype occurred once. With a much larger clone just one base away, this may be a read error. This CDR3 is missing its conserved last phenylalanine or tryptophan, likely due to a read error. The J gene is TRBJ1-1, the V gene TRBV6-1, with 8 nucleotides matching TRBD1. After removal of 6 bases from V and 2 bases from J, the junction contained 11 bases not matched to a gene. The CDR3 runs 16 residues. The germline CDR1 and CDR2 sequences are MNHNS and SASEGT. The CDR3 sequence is CASSPSLGQGNTEAFS. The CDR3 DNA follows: TGTGCCAGCAGCCCCTCCCTCGGACAGGGCAACACTGAAGCTTTCTCT.